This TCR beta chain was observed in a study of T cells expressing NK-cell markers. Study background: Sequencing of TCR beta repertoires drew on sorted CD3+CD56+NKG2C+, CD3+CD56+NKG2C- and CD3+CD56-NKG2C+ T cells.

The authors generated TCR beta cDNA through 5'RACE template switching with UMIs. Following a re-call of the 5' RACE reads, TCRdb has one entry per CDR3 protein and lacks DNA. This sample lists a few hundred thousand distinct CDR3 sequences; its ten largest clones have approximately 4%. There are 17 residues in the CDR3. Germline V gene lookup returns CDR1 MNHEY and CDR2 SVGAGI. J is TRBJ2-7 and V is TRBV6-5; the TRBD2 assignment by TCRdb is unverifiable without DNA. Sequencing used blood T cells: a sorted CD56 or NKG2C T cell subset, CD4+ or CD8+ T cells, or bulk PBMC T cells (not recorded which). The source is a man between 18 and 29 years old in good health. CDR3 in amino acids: CASSKTEGLAEPYEQYF.